This passage covers 30 T cell receptor beta chains from one sample sequenced in a study of shared clonotypes between healthy human individuals. Sequenced by immunoSEQ multiplex PCR; TCRdb stores in-frame clones only, minus some. This sample carries some 470,000 clones, around 80% of them seen once, and the ten largest clones take roughly 13%. The sequenced sample was PBMCs. The receptors derive from a woman in her thirties or forties in good health. Some clones in this sample may be carry-over from other donors' samples.

V and J are TRBV19 and TRBJ2-7, with TRBD2 matching over 8 bases. The CDR3 has 14 amino acids. Germline trimming cut 4 bases from V and 4 bases from J; bases unmatched to any gene: 6. Germline V gene sequence: CDR1 LNHDA, CDR2 SQIVND (reference sequence). CDR3 protein: CASSRSGRGYEQYF. CDR3 coding DNA: TGTGCCAGTAGTAGGAGCGGGAGAGGGTACGAGCAGTACTTC.

The rearrangement uses TRBV18 and TRBJ2-1, with 9 positions matching TRBD2. The CDR3 is made up of 15 amino acids. CDR1 is KGHSH, CDR2 LQKENI, per germline. J gave up 7 bases and V 3 bases, and 7 bases lay outside the gene matches. In DNA, the CDR3 is TGTGCCAGCTCACCTTTAGCGGGAGCGGGGAATGAGCAGTTCTTC. This encodes CASSPLAGAGNEQFF.

Remarks on this clone: It differs at one base from a far larger clone, so likely a read error. The genes are TRBV5-1 and TRBJ2-7; D gene ambiguous. V was clipped by 0 bases and J by 7 bases, with 20 bases between them. Germline V gene lookup returns CDR1 SGHRS and CDR2 YFSETQ. This CDR3 is 16 amino acids long. The CDR3 DNA is TGCGCCAGCAGCTTGGTGGCGAGATCTACTATGGGGGAGCAGTACTTC. As protein: CASSLVARSTMGEQYF.

The rearrangement uses TRBV9 and TRBJ2-7; 13 bases match TRBD2. Germline V lookup: CDR1 SGDLS, CDR2 YYNGEE. This CDR3 has 16 amino acids. The junction had 5 bases not matched to a gene; V was cut back by 4 bases and J by 1 base. In nucleotides, the CDR3 is TGTGCCAGCAGCCCTGGACTAGCGGGAGTTTCCTACGAGCAGTACTTC. Protein: CASSPGLAGVSYEQYF.

The V and J genes are TRBV2 and TRBJ1-3, with a possible D match to TRBD1 (5 bases). The germline V gene has CDR1 SNHLY and CDR2 FYNNEI. The CDR3 runs 16 residues. Deletions cut 2 bases from V and 0 bases from J, with 11 bases between. Here the CDR3 reads CASSETGPSSGNTIYF. DNA of the CDR3: TGTGCCAGCAGTGAAACAGGCCCAAGCTCTGGAAACACCATATATTTT. Drawing the rest from reference TRBV2 and TRBJ1-3, the complete variable domain is EPEVTQTPSHQVTQMGQEVILRCVPISNHLYFYWYRQILGQKVEFLVSFYNNEISEKSEIFDDQFSVERPDGSNFTLKIRSTKLEDSAMYFCASSETGPSSGNTIYFGEGSWLTVV.

Note on this clone: This sequence is one base from a far larger clone and is likely a read error. The gene calls are TRBV30 and TRBJ1-1; TRBD1 matches 7 bases. CDR1 GTSNPN and CDR2 SVGIG come from the germline V gene (reference sequence). The CDR3 covers 13 residues. CDR3 sequence reads: CACDGLRGFEASF. Written as DNA, the CDR3 is TGTGCCTGTGACGGACTCAGGGGGTTTGAAGCTTCCTTT.

V is TRBV7-2 and J is TRBJ2-1, with 7 positions matching TRBD1. The CDR3 has 12 residues. J was trimmed by 10 bases and V by 1 base; bases with no gene match: 1. In germline, CDR1 is SGHTA, CDR2 FQGNSA. CDR3 in DNA: TGTGCCAGCAGCTTAGGGGACAGAGAGCAGTTCTTC. Translation gives CASSLGDREQFF.

J is TRBJ2-3 and V is TRBV7-9; 10 nucleotides match TRBD1. V was clipped by 6 bases and J by 2 bases; unmatched bases: 5. The CDR3 covers 15 residues. CDR1 and CDR2 from the germline V gene are SEHNR and FQNEAQ (reference sequence). CDR3 protein: CASRDRGTHTDTQYF. Here the CDR3 DNA reads TGTGCCAGCAGGGACAGGGGGACACACACAGATACGCAGTATTTT. Based on the CDR3 plus reference TRBV7-9 and TRBJ2-3, the full variable domain is DTGVSQNPRHKITKRGQNVTFRCDPISEHNRLYWYRQTLGQGPEFLTYFQNEAQLEKSRLLSDRFSAERPKGSFSTLEIQRTEQGDSAMYLCASRDRGTHTDTQYFGPGTRLTVL.

Notes on this clone: A read error may produce the germline difference seen at one junction end. The chain employs TRBV7-9 and TRBJ1-1; D may be TRBD1 (6 bases). Germline CDR1 is SEHNR and CDR2 is FQNEAQ (reference sequence). This CDR3 comprises 13 residues. The CDR3 DNA follows: TGTGCCAGCAGCTTAGCAGGGGACACTGGAGCTTTCTTT. Its translation is CASSLAGDTGAFF. The variable domain in full, with the rest retrieved from reference TRBV7-9 and TRBJ1-1, is DTGVSQNPRHKITKRGQNVTFRCDPISEHNRLYWYRQTLGQGPEFLTYFQNEAQLEKSRLLSDRFSAERPKGSFSTLEIQRTEQGDSAMYLCASSLAGDTGAFFGQGTRLTVV.

The chain links TRBV18 to TRBJ1-5; 7 nucleotides align to TRBD1. CDR3 length equals 15 residues. CDR1 is KGHSH, CDR2 LQKENI, per germline. V shed 6 bases, J shed 0 bases, and the junction held 5 bases outside the gene matches. CDR3 region: CASSRDSLSNQPQHF. CDR3 bases: TGTGCCAGCTCCCGGGACAGCCTTAGCAATCAGCCCCAGCATTTT.

The genes are TRBV6-6 and TRBJ2-7; TRBD2 matches 14 bases. Germline V gives CDR1 MNHNY, CDR2 SVGAGI (reference sequence). J lost 0 bases, V lost 6 bases, and 1 base had no gene match. The CDR3 extends over 15 amino acids. CDR3 nucleotides: TGTGCCAGCAGGGGGACTAGCGGGGGCTCCTACGAGCAGTACTTC. Amino acid sequence: CASRGTSGGSYEQYF.

The chain is built from TRBV5-1 and TRBJ2-7; TRBD1 aligns across 9 bases. Germline values: CDR1 SGHRS, CDR2 YFSETQ. CDR3 length: 16 residues. V shed 2 bases and J 6 bases; nucleotides not matched to a gene: 12. This CDR3 reads CASSLLPGQGAGEQYF. The CDR3 region has the DNA TGCGCCAGCAGCTTACTCCCGGGACAGGGCGCGGGCGAGCAGTACTTC.

A word on this clone: Germline and junction disagree at one end, which may indicate a read error. CDR3 coding DNA: TGTGCCAGCAGACTGGGACTTTCAAGTGAGTTAGACTTC. Translating gives CASRLGLSSELDF. The chain is built from TRBV25-1 and TRBJ2-7; possible D gene TRBD2, 6 bases. Germline CDR1 is MGHDK and CDR2 is SYGVNS. The CDR3 length is 13 residues.

The chain couples TRBV4-1 to TRBJ2-7; 11 nucleotides line up with TRBD2. CDR1 is MGHRA and CDR2 is YSYEKL in the germline V gene. V shed 1 base, J shed 6 bases, and the junction held 8 bases outside the gene matches. The CDR3 is 16 residues long. The CDR3 loop reads CASSQVAGGGTGEQYF. In DNA form, the CDR3 reads TGCGCCAGCAGCCAAGTAGCGGGAGGGGGCACGGGCGAGCAGTACTTC.

The V call is TRBV7-9, the J call TRBJ1-5; D is unresolved. Looked up from germline, CDR1 is SEHNR and CDR2 is FQNEAQ (reference sequence). The CDR3 spans 14 residues. Trimming left V 1 base short and J 0 bases short, with 4 bases between. In DNA form, the CDR3 reads TGTGCCAGCAGCTTAGAATATAGCAATCAGCCCCAGCATTTT. Its translation: CASSLEYSNQPQHF.

V and J are TRBV28 and TRBJ2-7, with TRBD2 as a possible D gene (5 bases). Germline loops: CDR1 MDHEN, CDR2 SYDVKM. V gave up 10 bases and J gave up 2 bases, with 12 bases separating them. This CDR3 is 12 amino acids long. The DNA for the CDR3 is TGTGCCACCCTAGCTGCCCCCTACGAGCAGTACTTC. The encoded protein is CATLAAPYEQYF.

V usage is TRBV18 and J usage is TRBJ2-4; a possible D gene is TRBD1 (7 bases). Trimming pared 3 bases from V and 8 bases from J, leaving 17 bases between. The CDR3 consists of 15 residues. Per the germline V gene, CDR1 is KGHSH and CDR2 is LQKENI. The CDR3 bases are TGTGCCAGCTCACCGGCAACCAGGGGGGCGGACATTCAGTACTTC. This gives the protein CASSPATRGADIQYF.

V gene TRBV6-6 combines with J gene TRBJ2-1, with D maybe TRBD2 (6 bases). CDR1 is MNHNY, CDR2 SVGAGI, per germline (reference sequence). Deletions cut 6 bases from V and 1 base from J, with 16 bases between. CDR3 length: 16 residues. In nucleotides, the CDR3 is TGTGCCAGCAGCCCCCTGGGGGGAACGTCCTACAATGAGCAGTTCTTC. Protein product: CASSPLGGTSYNEQFF.

The chain recombines TRBV28 with TRBJ2-2; weak D call: TRBD2 (6 bases). This CDR3 spans 15 amino acids. The V gene's germline CDR1 is MDHEN and CDR2 SYDVKM. The V end lost 4 bases, the J end lost 4 bases, and 13 bases lay between the germline ends. The CDR3, as DNA: TGTGCCAGCAGTTCCCCGGGACTTCCCACCGGGGAGCTGTTTTTT. It translates to CASSSPGLPTGELFF.

The chain uses TRBV29-1 and TRBJ1-5; 10 nucleotides align to TRBD1. Per germline, CDR1 SQVTM and CDR2 ANQGSEA. The CDR3 loop spans 13 amino acids. The CDR3 DNA reads TGCGGCCTGACAGGGGGCTCGAATCAGCCCCAGCATTTT. Amino acids: CGLTGGSNQPQHF.

For the CDR3, the DNA is TGTGCCAGCAGCCCCATGAGGGAGGTGGAGGAGCAGTTCTTC. Translated: CASSPMREVEEQFF. The chain joins TRBV13 to TRBJ2-1, with D perhaps matching TRBD2 (6 bases). Germline lookup yields CDR1 PRHDT and CDR2 FYEKMQ (reference sequence). V was cut by 5 bases and J by 10 bases, with 18 bases left in between. This CDR3 is built from 14 residues.

Of note for this clone: A much larger clone differs from this one at a single base, so this may be a read error. Other DNA sequences from this sample encode an identical CDR3 as well. The V call is TRBV10-3, the J call TRBJ1-1; 8 bases line up with TRBD1. The germline gives CDR1 ENHRY, CDR2 SYGVKD. This CDR3 contains 14 residues. This CDR3 reads CAISGDRTNTEAFF. The CDR3 nucleotides read TGTGCCATCAGTGGGGACAGGACGAACACTGAAGCTTTCTTC.

V is TRBV5-4 and J is TRBJ2-5; no definite D call. The CDR3 is 15 amino acids. V was cut by 4 bases and J by 2 bases, with 15 bases left in between. CDR1 and CDR2 from the germline V gene are SGHNT and YYREEE (reference sequence). Here the CDR3 reads CASSQGPLKQETQYF. CDR3 DNA sequence: TGTGCCAGCAGCCAAGGACCGCTAAAACAAGAGACCCAGTACTTC. The full variable domain, with the rest looked up from reference TRBV5-4 and TRBJ2-5, is ETGVTQSPTHLIKTRGQQVTLRCSSQSGHNTVSWYQQALGQGPQFIFQYYREEENGRGNFPPRFSGLQFPNYSSELNVNALELDDSALYLCASSQGPLKQETQYFGPGTRLLVL.

In this sample, this clone turned up many times. CDR3 DNA sequence: TGCGCCAGCAGCTCCGTACTAGCGGGCCGATACAATGAGCAGTTCTTC. This codes for CASSSVLAGRYNEQFF. The V call is TRBV5-1, the J call TRBJ2-1; 9 bases agree with TRBD2. CDR1 and CDR2 (germline): SGHRS, YFSETQ. After removal of 3 bases from V and 4 bases from J, the junction contained 8 bases not matched to a gene. CDR3 length equals 16 residues.

This clone was seen a few times. The rearrangement links TRBV27 to TRBJ1-2; the D is unclear. In germline, CDR1 is MNHEY, CDR2 SMNVEV (reference sequence). V lost 0 bases and J 4 bases, leaving 9 bases between the germline ends. The CDR3 consists of 14 residues. The CDR3 region is CASSLSPLAYGYTF. The CDR3 region has the DNA TGTGCCAGCAGTTTATCCCCGCTAGCCTATGGCTACACCTTC.

The rearrangement links TRBV6-6 to TRBJ1-1; 8 bases match TRBD1. CDR3 length: 12 amino acids. V shed 5 bases and J 7 bases; nucleotides not matched to a gene: 3. Looked up from germline, CDR1 is MNHNY and CDR2 is SVGAGI (reference sequence). The chain's CDR3 is CASSPTGVEAFF. The CDR3 nucleotides read TGTGCCAGCAGTCCGACAGGGGTTGAAGCTTTCTTT.

The gene calls are TRBV11-2 and TRBJ2-7; 9 nucleotides align to TRBD1. After removal of 5 bases from V and 1 base from J, the junction contained 3 bases not matched to a gene. Per germline, CDR1 SGHAT and CDR2 FQNNGV. This CDR3 is 14 amino acids long. CDR3 sequence reads: CASSPGTGSYEQYF. CDR3 DNA sequence: TGTGCCAGCAGCCCCGGGACAGGGTCCTACGAGCAGTACTTC.

The chain combines TRBV5-6 with TRBJ1-6; TRBD1 might be the D (6 bases). Deletions cut 1 base from V and 7 bases from J, with 12 bases between. This CDR3 has 15 amino acids. Germline loops: CDR1 SGHDT, CDR2 YYEEEE. In DNA, the CDR3 is TGTGCCAGCAGCTTGCAGGGGCTGGGGAATTCACCCCTCCACTTT. Residues: CASSLQGLGNSPLHF.

This chain connects TRBV4-3 to TRBJ2-7; either TRBD1 or TRBD2 may fit D (5 bases each). Germline V gives CDR1 LGHNA, CDR2 YSLEER. The V end was cut by 4 bases, the J end by 3 bases, with 16 bases between. The CDR3 covers 15 residues. The CDR3 bases are TGCGCCAGCAGCCCCCTGAGGGGAGCTCACTACGAGCAGTACTTC. Residues: CASSPLRGAHYEQYF.

The V and J genes are TRBV27 and TRBJ2-1, with 9 bases aligning to TRBD2. The V segment lost 4 bases and the J segment 8 bases; nucleotides outside the gene matches: 12. The CDR3 is 16 residues long. Germline values: CDR1 MNHEY, CDR2 SMNVEV (reference sequence). The CDR3 DNA reads TGTGCCAGCAGTTCATACCTGCGGGAGGGCCCCCATGAGCAGTTCTTC. The encoded protein is CASSSYLREGPHEQFF.